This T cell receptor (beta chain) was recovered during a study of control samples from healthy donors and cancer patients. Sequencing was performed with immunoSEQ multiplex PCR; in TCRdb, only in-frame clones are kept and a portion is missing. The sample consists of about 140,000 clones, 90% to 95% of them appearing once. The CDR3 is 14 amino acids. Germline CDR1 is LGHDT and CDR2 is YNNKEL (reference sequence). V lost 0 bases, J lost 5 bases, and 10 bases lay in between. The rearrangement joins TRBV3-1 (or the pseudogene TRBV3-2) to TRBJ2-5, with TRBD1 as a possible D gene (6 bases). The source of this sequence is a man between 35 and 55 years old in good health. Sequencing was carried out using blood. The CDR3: CASSQDWGRETQYF. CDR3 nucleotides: TGTGCCAGCAGCCAAGATTGGGGGCGGGAGACCCAGTACTTC.